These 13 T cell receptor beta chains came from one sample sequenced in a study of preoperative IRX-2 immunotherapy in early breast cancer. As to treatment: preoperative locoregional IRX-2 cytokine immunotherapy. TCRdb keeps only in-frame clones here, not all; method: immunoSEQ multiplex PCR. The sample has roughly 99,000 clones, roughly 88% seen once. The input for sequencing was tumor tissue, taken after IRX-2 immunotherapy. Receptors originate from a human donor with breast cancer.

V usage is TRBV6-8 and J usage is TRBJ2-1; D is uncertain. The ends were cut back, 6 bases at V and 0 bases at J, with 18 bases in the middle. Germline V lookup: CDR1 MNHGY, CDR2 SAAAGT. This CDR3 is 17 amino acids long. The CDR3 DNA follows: TGTGCCAGCAGCTTTCGGCCTAGGTCCCCCTCCTACAATGAGCAGTTCTTC. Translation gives CASSFRPRSPSYNEQFF.

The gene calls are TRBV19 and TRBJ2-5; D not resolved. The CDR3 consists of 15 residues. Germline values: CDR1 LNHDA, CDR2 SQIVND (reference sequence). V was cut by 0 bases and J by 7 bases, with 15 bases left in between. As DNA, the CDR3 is TGTGCCAGTAGTATAGATTCCCAGTTCCCGGGGACCCAGTACTTC. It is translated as CASSIDSQFPGTQYF. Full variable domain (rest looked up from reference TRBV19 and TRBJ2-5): DGGITQSPKYLFRKEGQNVTLSCEQNLNHDAMYWYRQDPGQGLRLIYYSQIVNDFQKGDIAEGYSVSREKKESFPLTVTSAQKNPTAFYLCASSIDSQFPGTQYFGPGTRLLVL.

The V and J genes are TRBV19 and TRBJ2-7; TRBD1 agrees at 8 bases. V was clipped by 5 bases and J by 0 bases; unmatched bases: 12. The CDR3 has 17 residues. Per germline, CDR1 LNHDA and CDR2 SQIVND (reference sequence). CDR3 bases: TGTGCCAGTAGTGGAGGGTCAGGGGGCTTAATCTCCTACGAGCAGTACTTC. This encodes CASSGGSGGLISYEQYF.

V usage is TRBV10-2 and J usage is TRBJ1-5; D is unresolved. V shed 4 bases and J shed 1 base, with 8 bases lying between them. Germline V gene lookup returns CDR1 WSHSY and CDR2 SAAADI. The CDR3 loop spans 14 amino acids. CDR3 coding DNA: TGCGCCAGCAGTGGGTCGAAGAGCAATCAGCCCCAGCATTTT. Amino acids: CASSGSKSNQPQHF.

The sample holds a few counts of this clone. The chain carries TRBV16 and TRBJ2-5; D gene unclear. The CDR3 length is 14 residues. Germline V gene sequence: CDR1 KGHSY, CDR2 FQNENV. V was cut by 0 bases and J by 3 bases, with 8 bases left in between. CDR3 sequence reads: CASSQSASKETQYF. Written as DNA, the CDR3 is TGTGCCAGCAGCCAATCGGCCAGCAAAGAGACCCAGTACTTC.

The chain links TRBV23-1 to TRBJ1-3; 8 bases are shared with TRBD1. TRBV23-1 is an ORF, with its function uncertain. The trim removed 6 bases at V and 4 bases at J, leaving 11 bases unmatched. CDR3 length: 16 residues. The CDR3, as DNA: TGCGCCAGCAGCCCCGCAGGGGGCGATGGCGGAAACACCATATATTTT. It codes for CASSPAGGDGGNTIYF.

Here the CDR3 reads CASQSPGSYGYTF. The CDR3 bases are TGTGCCAGCCAGTCCCCAGGATCCTATGGCTACACCTTC. The chain uses TRBV28 and TRBJ1-2; the D is unclear. Germline V gene data show CDR1 as MDHEN and CDR2 as SYDVKM. The CDR3 is made up of 13 amino acids. The V end lost 8 bases, the J end lost 4 bases, and 14 bases lay between the germline ends.

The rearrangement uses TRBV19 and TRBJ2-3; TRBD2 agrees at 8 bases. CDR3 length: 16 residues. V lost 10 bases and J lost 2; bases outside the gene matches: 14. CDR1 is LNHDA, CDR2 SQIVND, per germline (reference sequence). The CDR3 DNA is TGTGCCACAGCTCTGCCAGGCGGGGGGACCACAGATACGCAGTATTTT. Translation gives CATALPGGGTTDTQYF.

CDR3 DNA sequence: TGCAGCGTCGGACAGACCTACAATGAGCAGTTCTTC. Translated, it gives CSVGQTYNEQFF. This chain uses TRBV29-1 with TRBJ2-1; possibly TRBD1 for D (6 bases). V was trimmed by 6 bases and J by 2 bases, leaving 8 bases between them. The CDR3 loop spans 12 amino acids. Germline values: CDR1 SQVTM, CDR2 ANQGSEA.

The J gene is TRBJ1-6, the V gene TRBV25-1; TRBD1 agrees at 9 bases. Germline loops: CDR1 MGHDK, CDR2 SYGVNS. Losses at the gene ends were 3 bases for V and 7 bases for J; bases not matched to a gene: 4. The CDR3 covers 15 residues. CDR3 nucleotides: TGTGCCAGCAGTGACTCCGGACAGGGGAATTCACCCCTCCACTTT. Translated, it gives CASSDSGQGNSPLHF. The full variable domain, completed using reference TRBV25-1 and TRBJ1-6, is EADIYQTPRYLVIGTGKKITLECSQTMGHDKMYWYQQDPGMELHLIHYSYGVNSTEKGDLSSESTVSRIRTEHFPLTLESARPSHTSQYLCASSDSGQGNSPLHFGNGTRLTVT.

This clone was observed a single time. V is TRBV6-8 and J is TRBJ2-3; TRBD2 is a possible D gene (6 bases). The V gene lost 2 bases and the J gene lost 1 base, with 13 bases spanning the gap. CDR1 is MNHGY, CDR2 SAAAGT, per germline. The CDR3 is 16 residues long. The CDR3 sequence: CASSYDGRKGTDTQYF. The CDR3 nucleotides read TGTGCCAGCAGTTACGATGGGAGGAAGGGCACAGATACGCAGTATTTT.

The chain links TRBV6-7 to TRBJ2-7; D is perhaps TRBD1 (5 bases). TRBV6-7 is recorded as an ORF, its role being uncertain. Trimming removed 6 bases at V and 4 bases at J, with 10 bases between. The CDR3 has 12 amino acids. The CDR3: CASRSGSYEQYF. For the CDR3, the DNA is TGTGCCAGCAGGTCAGGGTCGTACGAGCAGTACTTC.

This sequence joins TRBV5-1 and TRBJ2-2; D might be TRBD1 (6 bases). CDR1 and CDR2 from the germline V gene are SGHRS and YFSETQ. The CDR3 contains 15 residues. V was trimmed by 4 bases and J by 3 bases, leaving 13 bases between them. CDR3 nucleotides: TGCGCCAGCAGCCCCGGGGCAGGGGACACCGGGGAGCTGTTTTTT. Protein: CASSPGAGDTGELFF.